What follows is one T cell receptor (beta chain) and its context. This sample is part of a study of blood T cells in healthy people across ages. Study overall: Template switching caught about one barcoded beta molecule for each two T cells.

PCR was performed a second time for about 7 to 12 cycles using a sample-barcoded 5' primer and a J-beta primer mix. With 12 random nucleotides, a template-switch adaptor tagged each individual cDNA molecule. TCRdb reanalysed the 5' RACE reads using MiXCR and keeps one entry per CDR3 protein. Here the sample spans hundreds of thousands of distinct CDR3 sequences, more than 25% being singletons. J lost 10 bases, V lost 5 bases, and 11 bases had no gene match. The CDR3 covers 14 residues. The V gene's germline CDR1 is SEHNR and CDR2 FQNEAQ (reference sequence). It was around 10 milliliters of peripheral blood that were drawn from each donor.

The sequence derives from a woman of 80 years or more in good health. The chain combines TRBV7-9 with TRBJ1-2; 9 positions match TRBD1. Material for sequencing was blood. CDR3 nucleotides: TGTGCCAGCAGCACGGACAGGGGTCGGTTTGACTACACCTTC. Protein: CASSTDRGRFDYTF.